Given below is one T cell receptor beta chain in context. Its antigen is unidentified. The template, roughly 0.45 ug total RNA, yielded TCR beta cDNA made with a constant-region primer. Employing slightly modified ARM-PCR, three nested multiplex PCR rounds were run, and these gave rise to the TCR beta libraries. For 10 cycles apiece, the opening two PCR rounds ran with TRBV1-TRBV30 forward primers and a C-beta reverse primer. Via MiXCR, TCRdb re-called the multiplex PCR reads, giving one row per CDR3 protein. The data show about 99,000 distinct CDR3 sequences, about three quarters seen once. The data were obtained in a study of tumor-infiltrating lymphocytes in primary liver carcinoma. Study in general: With diameters of roughly 4 to 11 cm, tumors were stage T1-T3 N0M0. Notes on the study in general: With p = 0.039, the top-250-clone fraction in tumors significantly exceeded that in blood. Pairs of tumor regions overlapped more than tumor-adjacent and tumor-blood pairs did.

V gave up 7 bases and J gave up 7 bases, with 14 bases separating them. The CDR3 totals 12 residues. Germline assignment: CDR1 MDHEN and CDR2 SYDVKM. Starting material for RNA and DNA co-extraction consisted of roughly 19-30 mg of unsorted bulk tissue. Treatment-naive at the time, the patients had chronic HBV infection. The sequence was obtained from an older woman with primary liver carcinoma and hepatitis B virus infection. Sequencing was performed on liver tumor tissue from sampling region 5. The sample's subset: tumor region T5, tumor centre. The chain employs TRBV28 and TRBJ2-7; D might be TRBD1 (6 bases). As DNA, the CDR3 is TGTGCCAGCACTCAATCAGGGGTGGAGCAGTACTTC. This codes for CASTQSGVEQYF.